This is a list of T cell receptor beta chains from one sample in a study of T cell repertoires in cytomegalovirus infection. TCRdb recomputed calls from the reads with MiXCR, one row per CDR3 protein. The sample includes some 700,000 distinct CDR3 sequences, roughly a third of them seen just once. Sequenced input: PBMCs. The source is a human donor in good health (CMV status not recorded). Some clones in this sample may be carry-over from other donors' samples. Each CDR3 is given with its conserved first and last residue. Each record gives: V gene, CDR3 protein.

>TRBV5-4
CASSWQASTDTQYF
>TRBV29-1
CSGAQGRTEAFF
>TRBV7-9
CASSLKGGGNEKLFF
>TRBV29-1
CATGNSNQPQHF
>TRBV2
CASSEAGQGNQPQHF
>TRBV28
CASRPPTGELFF
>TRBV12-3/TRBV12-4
CASSLLTEPGGPFSGANVLTF
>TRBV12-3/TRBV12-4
CASTRTGYTDTQYF
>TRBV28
CATTQGNQPQHF
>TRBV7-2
CASRFKDEAFF
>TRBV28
CASRRDRAFLSEAFF
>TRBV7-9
CASSLGSDGDTQYF
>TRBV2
CASSGTKNIQYF
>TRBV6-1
CASSELAGLLREQFF
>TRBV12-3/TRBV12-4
CASSRTGTGNQPQHF
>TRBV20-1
CSAREGTVNQPQHF
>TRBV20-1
CSAHGGLAGEETQYF
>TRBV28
CASSQRDRNQPQHF
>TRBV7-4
CASSLVSRDTGELFF
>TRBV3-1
CASSQGVTVYDSNQPQHF